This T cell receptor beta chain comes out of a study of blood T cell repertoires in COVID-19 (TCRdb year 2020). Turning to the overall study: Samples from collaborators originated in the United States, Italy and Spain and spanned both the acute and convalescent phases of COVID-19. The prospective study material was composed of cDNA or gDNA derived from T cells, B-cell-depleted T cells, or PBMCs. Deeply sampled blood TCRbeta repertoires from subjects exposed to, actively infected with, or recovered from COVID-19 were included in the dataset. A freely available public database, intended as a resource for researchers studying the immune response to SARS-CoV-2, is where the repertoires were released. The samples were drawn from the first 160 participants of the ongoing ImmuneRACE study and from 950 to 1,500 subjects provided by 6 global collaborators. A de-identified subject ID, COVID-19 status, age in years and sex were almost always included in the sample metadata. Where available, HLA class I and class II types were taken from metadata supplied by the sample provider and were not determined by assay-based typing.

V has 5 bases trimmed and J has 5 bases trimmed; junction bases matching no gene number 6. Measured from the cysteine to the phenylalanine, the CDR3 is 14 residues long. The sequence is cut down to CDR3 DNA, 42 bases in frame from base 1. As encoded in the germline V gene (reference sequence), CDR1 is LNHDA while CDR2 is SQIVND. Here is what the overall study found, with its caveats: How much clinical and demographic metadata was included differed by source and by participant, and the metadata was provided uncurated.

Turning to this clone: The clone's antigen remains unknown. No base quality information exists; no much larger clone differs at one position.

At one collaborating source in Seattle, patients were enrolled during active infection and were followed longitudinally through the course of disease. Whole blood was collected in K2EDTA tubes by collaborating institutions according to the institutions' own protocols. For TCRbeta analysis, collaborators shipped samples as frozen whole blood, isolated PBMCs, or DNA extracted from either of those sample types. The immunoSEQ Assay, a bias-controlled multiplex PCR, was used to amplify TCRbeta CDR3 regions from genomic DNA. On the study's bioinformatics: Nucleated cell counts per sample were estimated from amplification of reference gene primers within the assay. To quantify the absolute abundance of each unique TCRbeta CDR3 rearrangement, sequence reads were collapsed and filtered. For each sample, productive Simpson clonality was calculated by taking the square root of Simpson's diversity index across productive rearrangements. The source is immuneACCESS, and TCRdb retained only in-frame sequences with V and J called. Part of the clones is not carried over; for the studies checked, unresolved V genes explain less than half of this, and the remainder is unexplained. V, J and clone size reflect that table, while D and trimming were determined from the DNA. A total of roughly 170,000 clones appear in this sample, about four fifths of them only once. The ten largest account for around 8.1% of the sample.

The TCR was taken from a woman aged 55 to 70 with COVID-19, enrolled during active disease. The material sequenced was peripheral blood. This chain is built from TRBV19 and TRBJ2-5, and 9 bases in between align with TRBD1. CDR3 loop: CASSGGTGFETQYF. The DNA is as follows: TGTGCCAGTAGTGGGGGGACAGGGTTTGAGACCCAGTACTTC.